This record concerns one T cell receptor (beta chain) sequence. This sample was taken from a study of shared clonotypes between healthy human individuals. Profiled with immunoSEQ multiplex PCR; TCRdb holds only in-frame clones, not every one. This sample carries roughly 770,000 clones, 90% to 98% of them seen once, and the ten largest clones take about 0.25%. The ends were cut back, 4 bases at V and 2 bases at J, with 12 bases in the middle. There are 15 residues in the CDR3. Germline lookup yields CDR1 MNHNS and CDR2 SASEGT. Naive CD8 populations comprised CD45RO-negative cells positively selected for CCR7, excluding terminally differentiated effector memory CD45RA+ cells.

The TCR originated in a man aged 30 to 45 in good health. Sequenced: naive CD8+ T cells sorted from blood. The rearrangement joins TRBV6-1 to TRBJ1-3; D possibly corresponds to TRBD1 (5 bases). The chain's CDR3 is CASSVGGNAGNTIYF. CDR3 coding DNA: TGTGCCAGCAGTGTTGGGGGAAACGCTGGAAACACCATATATTTT.